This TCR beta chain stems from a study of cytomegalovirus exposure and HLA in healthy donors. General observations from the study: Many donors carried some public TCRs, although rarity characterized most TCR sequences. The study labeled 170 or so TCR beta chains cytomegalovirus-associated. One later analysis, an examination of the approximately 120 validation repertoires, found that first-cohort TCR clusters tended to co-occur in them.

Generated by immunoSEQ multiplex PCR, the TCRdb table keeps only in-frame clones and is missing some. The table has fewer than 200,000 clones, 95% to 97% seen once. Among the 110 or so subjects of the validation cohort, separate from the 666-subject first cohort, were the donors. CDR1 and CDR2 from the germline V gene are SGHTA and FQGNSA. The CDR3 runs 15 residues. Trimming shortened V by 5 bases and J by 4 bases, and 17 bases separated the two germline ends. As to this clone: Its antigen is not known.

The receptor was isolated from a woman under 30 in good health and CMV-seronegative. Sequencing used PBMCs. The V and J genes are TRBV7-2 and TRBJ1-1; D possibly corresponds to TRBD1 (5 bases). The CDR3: CASSLRGTPSTEAFF. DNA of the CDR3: TGTGCCAGCAGCCTGCGGGGGACCCCATCCACTGAAGCTTTCTTT.